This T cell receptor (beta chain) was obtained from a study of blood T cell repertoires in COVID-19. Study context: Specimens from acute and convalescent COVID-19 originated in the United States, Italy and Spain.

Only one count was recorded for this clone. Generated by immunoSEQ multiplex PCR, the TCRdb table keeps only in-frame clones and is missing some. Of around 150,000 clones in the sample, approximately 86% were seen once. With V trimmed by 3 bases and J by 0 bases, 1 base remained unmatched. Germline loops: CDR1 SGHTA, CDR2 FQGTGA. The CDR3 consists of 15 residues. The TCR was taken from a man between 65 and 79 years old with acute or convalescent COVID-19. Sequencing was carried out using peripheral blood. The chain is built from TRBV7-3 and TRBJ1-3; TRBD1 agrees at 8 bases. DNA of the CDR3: TGTGCCAGCAGCTTCACAGGGGGCTCTGGAAACACCATATATTTT. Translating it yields CASSFTGGSGNTIYF. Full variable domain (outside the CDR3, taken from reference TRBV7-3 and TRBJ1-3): GAGVSQTPSNKVTEKGKYVELRCDPISGHTALYWYRQSLGQGPEFLIYFQGTGAADDSGLPNDRFFAVRPEGSVSTLKIQRTERGDSAVYLCASSFTGGSGNTIYFGEGSWLTVV.